Below, 19 T cell receptor beta chains from the same sample are listed, as sequenced in a study of blood T cell repertoires in COVID-19. Measured with immunoSEQ multiplex PCR; TCRdb has only the in-frame clones, and not every one. Among more than 150,000 clones, 65% to 85% were seen once, and the ten largest hold 15% to 20%. Sequencing was done on a sample of peripheral blood. These receptors were obtained from a man aged 60 to 75 with active or convalescent COVID-19.

This sequence joins TRBV3-1 (or the pseudogene TRBV3-2) and TRBJ2-7, with TRBD2 matching over 12 bases. The germline V gene has CDR1 LGHDT and CDR2 YNNKEL (reference sequence). CDR3 length equals 15 residues. The J segment lost 0 bases and the V segment lost 9 bases, leaving 6 bases of the junction unmatched. CDR3 DNA: TGTGCCAGGGGGACTAGCGGGCGACTCTCCTACGAGCAGTACTTC. Its translation: CARGTSGRLSYEQYF.

The rearrangement links TRBV5-1 to TRBJ2-7; TRBD1 aligns across 11 bases. Germline lookup yields CDR1 SGHRS and CDR2 YFSETQ. The CDR3 is 15 amino acids. Unmatched junction bases numbered 4, after V lost 3 bases and J lost 2 bases. In DNA, the CDR3 is TGCGCCAGCAGCTCCGGACAGGGGGCGGCCTACGAGCAGTACTTC. The encoded protein is CASSSGQGAAYEQYF.

This clone turned up a few times. The rearrangement uses TRBV7-8 and TRBJ1-4, with 10 bases lining up with TRBD1. Germline V lookup: CDR1 SGHVS, CDR2 FQNEAQ. J was trimmed by 4 bases and V by 7 bases; bases with no gene match: 9. This CDR3 is 16 amino acids long. CDR3 in DNA: TGTGCCAGCACCCTATCCCGGGACAGGGGTAATGAAAAACTGTTTTTT. This encodes CASTLSRDRGNEKLFF.

The chain uses TRBV28 and TRBJ1-3, with D possibly being TRBD1 (6 bases). Trimming stripped 6 bases from V and 9 bases from J, with 21 bases between. The CDR3 is made up of 15 amino acids. The germline CDR1 and CDR2 sequences are MDHEN and SYDVKM. CDR3 DNA: TGTGCCAGCAGCTTCTGGACAGTCCGGGGGGGCACCATATATTTT. Residues: CASSFWTVRGGTIYF.

Only one count was recorded for this clone. The chain is built from TRBV9 and TRBJ2-3; 11 nucleotides match TRBD2. V lost 3 bases to trimming and J lost 0 bases; unmatched junction nucleotides: 3. Germline V gives CDR1 SGDLS, CDR2 YYNGEE. This CDR3 contains 16 residues. This CDR3 reads CASSGRLAGSTDTQYF. CDR3 bases: TGTGCCAGCAGCGGCCGACTAGCGGGGAGCACAGATACGCAGTATTTT. Supplemented by reference TRBV9 and TRBJ2-3, the full variable domain reads DSGVTQTPKHLITATGQRVTLRCSPRSGDLSVYWYQQSLDQGLQFLIQYYNGEERAKGNILERFSAQQFPDLHSELNLSSLELGDSALYFCASSGRLAGSTDTQYFGPGTRLTVL.

The rearrangement joins TRBV5-1 to TRBJ1-3, with TRBD1 matching over 7 bases. CDR3 size: 16 residues. With 2 bases clipped from V and 3 bases from J, the junction kept 8 bases outside the gene matches. Germline V gives CDR1 SGHRS, CDR2 YFSETQ. CDR3 amino acids: CASSLGGVGNGNTIYF. CDR3 coding DNA: TGCGCCAGCAGCTTAGGGGGCGTAGGGAATGGAAACACCATATATTTT.

This clone was recorded a few times. For the CDR3, the DNA is TGTGCCAGCTCACCGTCAGACCTACGAGGGCAGTACTTC. Residues: CASSPSDLRGQYF. The J gene is TRBJ2-7, the V gene TRBV18; D uncertain. Between the trimmed V and J ends, which lost 3 bases and 9 bases, there was a span of 15 bases. This CDR3 contains 13 residues. Germline CDR1 reads KGHSH; CDR2 reads LQKENI.

The chain is built from TRBV5-1 and TRBJ2-4; 8 bases fit TRBD1. This CDR3 region has 15 residues. CDR1 is SGHRS, CDR2 YFSETQ, per germline. The V and J ends lost 4 bases and 6 bases, in that order; junction bases with no gene match: 9. CDR3 region: CASSIQGGTGNIQYF. The CDR3 region has the DNA TGCGCCAGCAGCATACAAGGAGGGACAGGAAACATTCAGTACTTC. Using reference TRBV5-1 and TRBJ2-4 for the parts outside the CDR3, the full variable domain is KAGVTQTPRYLIKTRGQQVTLSCSPISGHRSVSWYQQTPGQGLQFLFEYFSETQRNKGNFPGRFSGRQFSNSRSEMNVSTLELGDSALYLCASSIQGGTGNIQYFGAGTRLSVL.

CDR3 protein: CASSSTGDYGYTF. For the CDR3, the DNA is TGTGCCAGCAGTTCGACAGGAGACTATGGCTACACCTTC. This rearrangement joins TRBV28 to TRBJ1-2; D is possibly TRBD1 (6 bases). V lost 4 bases to trimming and J lost 3 bases, with 9 bases between them. Germline CDR1 MDHEN, CDR2 SYDVKM. CDR3 length: 13 residues.

This clone was found once. V usage is TRBV7-6 and J usage is TRBJ2-7, with D tentatively TRBD1 (6 bases). The germline gives CDR1 SGHVS, CDR2 FNYEAQ. V was clipped by 1 base and J by 4 bases, with 14 bases between them. The CDR3 length is 15 residues. The CDR3 reads CASSLVSGEGYEQYF. The CDR3 DNA is TGTGCCAGCAGCTTAGTGTCAGGGGAAGGGTACGAGCAGTACTTC.

V usage is TRBV5-1 and J usage is TRBJ2-5, with 13 bases fitting TRBD2. This CDR3 has 17 residues. V shed 0 bases, J shed 1 base, and the junction held 3 bases outside the gene matches. CDR1 SGHRS and CDR2 YFSETQ come from the germline V gene. In nucleotides, the CDR3 is TGCGCCAGCAGCTTGGCCGGGACTAGCGGGGCCCAAGAGACCCAGTACTTC. Amino acids: CASSLAGTSGAQETQYF.

This sequence joins TRBV4-3 and TRBJ2-6; D uncertain. Germline V gene sequence: CDR1 LGHNA, CDR2 YSLEER. The CDR3 totals 17 residues. The germline V and J ends were trimmed by 0 bases and 1 base, with 10 bases remaining between them. The CDR3 protein is CASSQETAASGANVLTF. In nucleotides, the CDR3 is TGCGCCAGCAGCCAAGAAACGGCGGCTTCTGGGGCCAACGTCCTGACTTTC.

The chain recombines TRBV5-1 with TRBJ2-7; 7 bases line up with TRBD1. J was trimmed by 0 bases and V by 5 bases; bases with no gene match: 2. The germline V gene has CDR1 SGHRS and CDR2 YFSETQ. The CDR3 contains 13 residues. CDR3 in amino acids: CASRDRPSYEQYF. CDR3 coding DNA: TGCGCCAGCAGGGACAGGCCCTCCTACGAGCAGTACTTC.

V usage is TRBV12-3 or TRBV12-4 and J usage is TRBJ1-5; no clear D. V was pared by 7 bases and J by 2 bases, with 9 bases between. The CDR3 consists of 13 residues. CDR3 sequence reads: CASIGGRNQPQHF. CDR3 bases: TGTGCCAGCATTGGCGGTCGCAATCAGCCCCAGCATTTT.

The V gene is TRBV6-5, the J gene TRBJ1-2; no definite D call. Trimming cost V 6 bases and J 8 bases, with 16 bases left between them. CDR3 length: 13 amino acids. Germline CDR1 and CDR2: MNHEY and SVGAGI. This CDR3 is CASSLPQTGGYTF. The CDR3 DNA sequence: TGTGCCAGCAGCCTTCCCCAGACGGGGGGCTACACCTTC.

The chain is built from TRBV24-1 and TRBJ1-1; 7 positions agree with TRBD1. The J segment lost 5 bases and the V segment lost 8 bases, leaving 7 bases of the junction unmatched. This CDR3 contains 13 residues. Germline V gene data show CDR1 as KGHDR and CDR2 as SFDVKD. The CDR3 here is CATKGAGGTEAFF. CDR3 DNA: TGTGCCACCAAAGGGGCAGGGGGAACTGAAGCTTTCTTT.

V gene TRBV7-3 combines with J gene TRBJ2-3, with 10 bases matching TRBD1. With V trimmed by 5 bases and J by 9 bases, 14 bases remained unmatched. There are 16 residues in the CDR3. The germline CDR1 and CDR2 sequences are SGHTA and FQGTGA. The CDR3, as DNA: TGTGCCAGCAGCACGCAGACAGGGGGCGCCGCCCAAACGCAGTATTTT. Translation gives CASSTQTGGAAQTQYF. Full variable domain (rest looked up from reference TRBV7-3 and TRBJ2-3): GAGVSQTPSNKVTEKGKYVELRCDPISGHTALYWYRQSLGQGPEFLIYFQGTGAADDSGLPNDRFFAVRPEGSVSTLKIQRTERGDSAVYLCASSTQTGGAAQTQYFGPGTRLTVL.

This rearrangement joins TRBV29-1 to TRBJ1-2; a weak D match, TRBD1 (6 bases). V was cut by 1 base and J by 0 bases, with 15 bases left in between. Germline-derived CDR1 and CDR2 are SQVTM and ANQGSEA. The CDR3 loop spans 16 amino acids. The CDR3 protein is CSVEGPTGSPNYGYTF. The CDR3 DNA reads as TGCAGCGTTGAAGGCCCAACAGGGAGCCCTAACTATGGCTACACCTTC.

The chain links TRBV6-5 to TRBJ1-1; D gene uncertain. With 2 bases removed from V and 4 bases from J, the gap between germline ends came to 14 bases. Looked up from germline, CDR1 is MNHEY and CDR2 is SVGAGI. This CDR3 has 15 amino acids. The CDR3 DNA reads TGTGCCAGCAGTTACGGCGGTCCTTCGGGCACTGAAGCTTTCTTT. Its translation: CASSYGGPSGTEAFF.